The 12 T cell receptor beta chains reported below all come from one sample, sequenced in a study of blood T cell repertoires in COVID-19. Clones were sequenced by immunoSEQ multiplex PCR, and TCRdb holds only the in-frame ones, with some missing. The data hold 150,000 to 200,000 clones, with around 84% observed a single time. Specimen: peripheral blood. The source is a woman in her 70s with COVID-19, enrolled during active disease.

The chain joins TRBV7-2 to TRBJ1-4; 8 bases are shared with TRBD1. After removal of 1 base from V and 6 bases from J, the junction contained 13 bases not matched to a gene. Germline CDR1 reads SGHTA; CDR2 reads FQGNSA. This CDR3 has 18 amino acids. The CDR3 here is CASSLGVGQGVRYEKLFF. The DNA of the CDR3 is TGTGCCAGCAGCTTAGGAGTAGGACAGGGCGTTCGGTATGAAAAACTGTTTTTT.

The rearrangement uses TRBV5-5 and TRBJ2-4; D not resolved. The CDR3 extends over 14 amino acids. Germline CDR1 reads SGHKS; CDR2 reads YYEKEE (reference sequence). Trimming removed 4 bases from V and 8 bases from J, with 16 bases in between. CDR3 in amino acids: CASSPLGGLYIQYF. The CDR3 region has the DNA TGTGCCAGCAGCCCCCTCGGCGGTCTATACATTCAGTACTTC.

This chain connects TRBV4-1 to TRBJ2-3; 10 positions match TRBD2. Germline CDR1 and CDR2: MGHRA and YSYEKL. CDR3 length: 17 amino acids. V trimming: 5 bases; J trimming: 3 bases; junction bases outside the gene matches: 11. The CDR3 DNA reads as TGCGCCAGCAGCGAACAACTACTAGCGGGAAAGACAGATACGCAGTATTTT. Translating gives CASSEQLLAGKTDTQYF.

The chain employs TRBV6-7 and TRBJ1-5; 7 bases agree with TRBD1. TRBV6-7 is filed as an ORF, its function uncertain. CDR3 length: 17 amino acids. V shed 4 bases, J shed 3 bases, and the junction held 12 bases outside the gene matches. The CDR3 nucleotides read TGTGCCAGCAGTTCCGAACCGGGACAGCGGGTCAATCAGCCCCAGCATTTT. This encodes CASSSEPGQRVNQPQHF.

The DNA for the CDR3 is TGCAGCGTTGCCCCGGGGGGGGCGGGCACCGGGGAGCTGTTTTTT. Amino acid sequence: CSVAPGGAGTGELFF. V usage is TRBV29-1 and J usage is TRBJ2-2; TRBD2 matches at 8 bases. There are 15 residues in the CDR3. CDR1 SQVTM and CDR2 ANQGSEA come from the germline V gene. V lost 4 bases, J lost 4 bases, and 8 bases stayed unmatched.

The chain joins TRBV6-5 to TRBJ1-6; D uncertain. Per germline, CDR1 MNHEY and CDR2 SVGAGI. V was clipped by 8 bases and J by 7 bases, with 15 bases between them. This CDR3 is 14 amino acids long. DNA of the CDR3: TGTGCCAGCCTTAGATTAAACGGGAATTCACCCCTCCACTTT. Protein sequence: CASLRLNGNSPLHF.

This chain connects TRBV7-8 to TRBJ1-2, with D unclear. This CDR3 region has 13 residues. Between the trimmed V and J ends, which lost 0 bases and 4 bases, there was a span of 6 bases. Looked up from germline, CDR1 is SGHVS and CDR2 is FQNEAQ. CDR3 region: CASSLAELYGYTF. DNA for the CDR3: TGTGCCAGCAGCTTAGCAGAACTCTATGGCTACACCTTC.

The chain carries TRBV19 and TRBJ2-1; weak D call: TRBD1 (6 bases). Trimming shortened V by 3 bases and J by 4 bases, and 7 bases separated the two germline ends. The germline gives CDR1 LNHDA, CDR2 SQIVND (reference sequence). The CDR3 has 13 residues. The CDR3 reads CASSMTGYNEQFF. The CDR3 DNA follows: TGTGCCAGTAGTATGACAGGATACAATGAGCAGTTCTTC.

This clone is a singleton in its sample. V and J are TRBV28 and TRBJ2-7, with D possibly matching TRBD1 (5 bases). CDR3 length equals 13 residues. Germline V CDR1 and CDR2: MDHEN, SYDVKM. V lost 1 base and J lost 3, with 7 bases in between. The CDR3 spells CASSLFQGYEQYV. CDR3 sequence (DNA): TGTGCCAGCAGTTTATTTCAGGGCTACGAGCAGTACGTC.

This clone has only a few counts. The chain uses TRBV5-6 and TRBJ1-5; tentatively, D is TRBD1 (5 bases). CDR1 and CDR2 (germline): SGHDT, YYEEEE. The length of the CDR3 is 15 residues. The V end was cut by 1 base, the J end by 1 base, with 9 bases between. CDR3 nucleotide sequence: TGTGCCAGCAGCTTGCAATCAGGGAGCAATCAGCCCCAGCATTTT. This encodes CASSLQSGSNQPQHF.

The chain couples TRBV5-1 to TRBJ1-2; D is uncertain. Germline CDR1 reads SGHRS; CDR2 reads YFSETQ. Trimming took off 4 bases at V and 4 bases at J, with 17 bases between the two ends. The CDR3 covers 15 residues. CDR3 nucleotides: TGCGCCAGCAGCCCCGACCCGACACAGAGCTATGGCTACACCTTC. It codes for CASSPDPTQSYGYTF.

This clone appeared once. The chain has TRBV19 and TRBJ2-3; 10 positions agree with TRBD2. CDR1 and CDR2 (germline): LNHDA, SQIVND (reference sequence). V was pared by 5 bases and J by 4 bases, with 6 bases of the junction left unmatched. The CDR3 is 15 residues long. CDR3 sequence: CASSPSSGRADTQYF. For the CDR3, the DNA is TGTGCCAGTAGTCCCTCGAGCGGGAGGGCAGATACGCAGTATTTT.